These 3 T cell receptor beta chains were sequenced from one sample in a study of beta chain features in type 1 diabetes. Every bit of the isolated RNA underwent reverse transcription, so sequencing read expressed TCRB transcripts. Generated by immunoSEQ multiplex PCR, the TCRdb table keeps only in-frame clones and is missing some. The data show 250,000 to 350,000 clones, 11% to 15% seen once. Specimen: central memory CD4+ T cells from blood. The receptors were gathered from a man aged 25-45 years in good health.

This chain connects TRBV4-3 to TRBJ1-2, with TRBD1 as a possible D gene (5 bases). Germline-derived CDR1 and CDR2 are LGHNA and YSLEER. V dropped 0 bases and J dropped 5 bases, with 13 bases sitting between them. The CDR3 runs 15 residues. This CDR3 reads CASSQDGARTYGYTF. In DNA form, the CDR3 reads TGCGCCAGCAGCCAAGATGGGGCCAGAACATATGGCTACACCTTC.

The table lists this clone with many counts. This sequence joins TRBV27 and TRBJ2-4; D perhaps matches TRBD1 (5 bases). Germline CDR1 is MNHEY and CDR2 is SMNVEV (reference sequence). The CDR3 runs 13 residues. V was cut by 4 bases and J by 12 bases, with 16 bases left in between. The CDR3 nucleotides are TGTGCCAGCAGTTCCCAACTAAGGGGCGCTCAGTACTTC. Translating it yields CASSSQLRGAQYF.

This clone was picked up a small number of times. The CDR3 nucleotides are TGCAGCGTGGAACACACAGGACAAGTCACTGAAGCTTTCTTT. Translation: CSVEHTGQVTEAFF. The chain links TRBV29-1 to TRBJ1-1; D is possibly TRBD1 (5 bases). This CDR3 is 14 amino acids long. Germline loops: CDR1 SQVTM, CDR2 ANQGSEA. With 6 bases removed from V and 4 bases from J, the gap between germline ends came to 18 bases. The entire variable domain, with the rest obtained from reference TRBV29-1 and TRBJ1-1, is as follows: SAVISQKPSRDICQRGTSLTIQCQVDSQVTMMFWYRQQPGQSLTLIATANQGSEATYESGFVIDKFPISRPNLTFSTLTVSNMSPEDSSIYLCSVEHTGQVTEAFFGQGTRLTVV.